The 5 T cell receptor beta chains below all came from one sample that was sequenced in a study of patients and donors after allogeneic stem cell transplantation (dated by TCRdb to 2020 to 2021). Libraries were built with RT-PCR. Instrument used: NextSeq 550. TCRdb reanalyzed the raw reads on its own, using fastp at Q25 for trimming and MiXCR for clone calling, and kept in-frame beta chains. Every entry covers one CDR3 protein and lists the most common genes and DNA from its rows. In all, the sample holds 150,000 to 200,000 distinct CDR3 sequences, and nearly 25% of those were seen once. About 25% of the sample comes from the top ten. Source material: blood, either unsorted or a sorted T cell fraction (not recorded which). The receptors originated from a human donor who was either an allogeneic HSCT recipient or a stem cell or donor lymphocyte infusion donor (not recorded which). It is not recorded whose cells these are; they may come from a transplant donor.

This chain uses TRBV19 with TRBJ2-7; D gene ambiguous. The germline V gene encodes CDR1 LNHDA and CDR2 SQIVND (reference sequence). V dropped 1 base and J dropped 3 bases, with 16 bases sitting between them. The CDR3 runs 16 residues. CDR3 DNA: TGTGCCAGTAGTATAGGCGAGACGGCGTTAGACTACGAGCAGTACTTC. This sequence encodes CASSIGETALDYEQYF.

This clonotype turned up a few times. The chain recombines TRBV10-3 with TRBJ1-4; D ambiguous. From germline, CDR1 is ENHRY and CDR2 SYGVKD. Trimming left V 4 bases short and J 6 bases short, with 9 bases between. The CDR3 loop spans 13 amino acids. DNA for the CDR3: TGTGCCATCAGTGGTTCCTCGGATGAAAAACTGTTTTTT. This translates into CAISGSSDEKLFF.

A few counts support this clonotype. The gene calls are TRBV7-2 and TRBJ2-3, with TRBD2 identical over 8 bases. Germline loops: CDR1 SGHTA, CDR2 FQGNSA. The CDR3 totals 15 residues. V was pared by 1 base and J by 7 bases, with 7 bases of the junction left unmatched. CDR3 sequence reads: CASSLEGLGAHTQYF. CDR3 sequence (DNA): TGTGCCAGCAGCTTAGAGGGACTAGGGGCCCATACGCAGTATTTT.

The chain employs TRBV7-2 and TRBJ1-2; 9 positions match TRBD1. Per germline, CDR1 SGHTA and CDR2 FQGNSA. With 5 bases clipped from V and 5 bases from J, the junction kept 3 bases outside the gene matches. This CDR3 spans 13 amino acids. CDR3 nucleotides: TGTGCCAGCAGCGTGGACAGGGGATATGGCTACACCTTC. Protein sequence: CASSVDRGYGYTF. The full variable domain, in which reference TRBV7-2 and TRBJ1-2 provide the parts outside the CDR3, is GAGVSQSPSNKVTEKGKDVELRCDPISGHTALYWYRQSLGQGLEFLIYFQGNSAPDKSGLPSDRFSAERTGGSVSTLTIQRTQQEDSAVYLCASSVDRGYGYTFGSGTRLTVV.

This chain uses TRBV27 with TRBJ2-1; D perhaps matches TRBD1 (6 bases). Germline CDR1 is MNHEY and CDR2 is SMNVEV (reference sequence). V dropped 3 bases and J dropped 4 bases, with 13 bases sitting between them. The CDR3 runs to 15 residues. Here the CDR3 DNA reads TGTGCCAGCAGTTTGGGGGCAGGCGAGTACAATGAGCAGTTCTTC. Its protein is CASSLGAGEYNEQFF.